One sample yielded the 24 T cell receptor beta chains listed below, sequenced in a study of CD8 T cells in Susac syndrome. cDNA came from 0.5 to 1 ug RNA primed by random hexamers. TCRdb reanalysed the immunoSEQ multiplex PCR reads using MiXCR and keeps one entry per CDR3 protein. The sample lists tens of thousands of distinct CDR3 sequences; 80% to 95% were seen once. Sequencing input: CD8+ T cells from PBMCs. All receptors come from a human donor in good health.

The chain has TRBV4-1 and TRBJ2-1, with TRBD1 identical over 7 bases. The CDR3 consists of 13 residues. The V segment lost 3 bases and the J segment 7 bases; nucleotides outside the gene matches: 3. Germline V lookup: CDR1 MGHRA, CDR2 YSYEKL. The CDR3 region has the DNA TGCGCCAGCAGCCATGCACAGGGGAATGAGCAGTTCTTC. The encoded protein is CASSHAQGNEQFF.

The V and J genes are TRBV24-1 and TRBJ2-2; tentatively, D is TRBD2 (5 bases). The V and J ends lost 9 bases and 2 bases respectively, with 9 bases between them. In germline, CDR1 is KGHDR, CDR2 SFDVKD. CDR3 length: 13 residues. The CDR3 DNA reads TGTGCCACCCGACGGGGTAACACCGGGGAGCTGTTTTTT. This codes for CATRRGNTGELFF.

The rearrangement links TRBV7-2 to TRBJ2-1; no reliable D call. Germline CDR1 reads SGHTA; CDR2 reads FQGNSA. V was cut by 1 base and J by 15 bases, with 10 bases left in between. The CDR3 is made up of 11 amino acids. The CDR3 sequence is CASSLDETLFF. The CDR3 bases are TGTGCCAGCAGCTTAGATGAGACTCTGTTCTTC.

V and J are TRBV7-9 and TRBJ2-1; 8 nucleotides line up with TRBD1. CDR3 length equals 16 residues. From germline, CDR1 is SEHNR and CDR2 FQNEAQ (reference sequence). Trimming cost V 6 bases and J 7 bases; bases outside gene matches: 14. The CDR3 protein is CASSSVQGATGNEQFF. As DNA, the CDR3 is TGTGCCAGCAGTTCGGTCCAGGGGGCTACGGGGAATGAGCAGTTCTTC.

V and J are TRBV5-1 and TRBJ2-1, with 13 bases identical to TRBD2. The CDR3 consists of 18 residues. The ends lost 3 bases at V and 0 bases at J; junction bases unmatched: 6. Germline-derived CDR1 and CDR2 are SGHRS and YFSETQ. In nucleotides, the CDR3 is TGCGCCAGCAGCTCCGGGACTAGCGGGACGTTCTCCTACAATGAGCAGTTCTTC. This sequence encodes CASSSGTSGTFSYNEQFF.

V and J are TRBV27 and TRBJ2-1; 8 nucleotides agree with TRBD1. V shed 5 bases and J 13 bases; nucleotides not matched to a gene: 10. Germline CDR1 MNHEY, CDR2 SMNVEV (reference sequence). The CDR3 sequence is 13 residues long. For the CDR3, the DNA is TGTGCCAGCAGTCCATTCCCGGGACAGGCTCAGTTCTTC. Residues: CASSPFPGQAQFF.

This chain joins TRBV12-3 or TRBV12-4 and TRBJ2-2; D is uncertain. V was shortened by 3 bases and J by 5 bases, with 4 bases between the two germline ends. CDR3 length: 12 amino acids. This CDR3 reads CASSLGTGELFF. The DNA for the CDR3 is TGTGCCAGCAGTTTGGGGACCGGGGAGCTGTTTTTT.

The V gene is TRBV19, the J gene TRBJ2-7, with 13 nucleotides matching TRBD2. V lost 5 bases and J lost 6; bases outside the gene matches: 7. This CDR3 region has 15 residues. CDR1 and CDR2 (germline): LNHDA, SQIVND (reference sequence). For the CDR3, the DNA is TGTGCCAGTAGTGCGGGGACTAGCGGGACGACCGAGCAGTACTTC. Amino acid sequence: CASSAGTSGTTEQYF.

This rearrangement joins TRBV28 to TRBJ1-2, with 7 bases lining up with TRBD1. This CDR3 region has 15 residues. Germline V gene lookup returns CDR1 MDHEN and CDR2 SYDVKM. With 7 bases clipped from V and 5 bases from J, the junction kept 13 bases outside the gene matches. The CDR3 DNA follows: TGTGCCAGCATCAGCGAATTGACAGGGTGGTATGGCTACACCTTC. Translated: CASISELTGWYGYTF.

This clonotype was counted a few times. The chain carries TRBV3-1 and TRBJ2-1; D remains unclear. This CDR3 has 12 amino acids. V was cut by 4 bases and J by 10 bases, with 11 bases left in between. CDR1 is LGHDT and CDR2 is YNNKEL in the germline V gene (reference sequence). The CDR3 protein is CASSRRQFEQFF. The CDR3 region has the DNA TGTGCCAGCAGCCGAAGGCAATTCGAGCAGTTCTTC.

The chain employs TRBV5-4 and TRBJ2-4; unclear D gene. V lost 1 base, J lost 0 bases, and 5 bases lay in between. Germline V lookup: CDR1 SGHNT, CDR2 YYREEE (reference sequence). The CDR3 runs 14 residues. The CDR3 sequence is CASSLSEAKNIQYF. DNA of the CDR3: TGTGCCAGCAGCTTGTCCGAAGCCAAAAACATTCAGTACTTC. Combining the CDR3 with reference TRBV5-4 and TRBJ2-4 gives the whole variable domain ETGVTQSPTHLIKTRGQQVTLRCSSQSGHNTVSWYQQALGQGPQFIFQYYREEENGRGNFPPRFSGLQFPNYSSELNVNALELDDSALYLCASSLSEAKNIQYFGAGTRLSVL.

The gene calls are TRBV19 and TRBJ2-5, with 8 bases that match TRBD1. The CDR3 is made up of 20 amino acids. Germline V gives CDR1 LNHDA, CDR2 SQIVND (reference sequence). V lost 3 bases to trimming and J lost 2 bases; unmatched junction nucleotides: 20. CDR3 loop: CASSIALLTGEGLRQETQYF. CDR3 sequence (DNA): TGTGCCAGTAGTATTGCCCTCTTGACAGGGGAAGGACTCAGGCAAGAGACCCAGTACTTC. The full variable domain, its missing parts supplied by reference TRBV19 and TRBJ2-5, is DGGITQSPKYLFRKEGQNVTLSCEQNLNHDAMYWYRQDPGQGLRLIYYSQIVNDFQKGDIAEGYSVSREKKESFPLTVTSAQKNPTAFYLCASSIALLTGEGLRQETQYFGPGTRLLVL.

The chain recombines TRBV19 with TRBJ2-3; D not resolved. The CDR3 has 14 amino acids. V was cut by 5 bases and J by 1 base, with 10 bases left in between. Germline V gene data show CDR1 as LNHDA and CDR2 as SQIVND (reference sequence). Written as DNA, the CDR3 is TGTGCCAGTAGTCCGAGTTGGGGCACAGATACGCAGTATTTT. Its protein product is CASSPSWGTDTQYF.

This chain joins TRBV2 and TRBJ1-5, with 8 bases fitting TRBD1. Trimming at V came to 1 base and at J to 6 bases, leaving 5 bases not matched to a gene. Per the germline V gene, CDR1 is SNHLY and CDR2 is FYNNEI. This CDR3 spans 15 amino acids. In DNA form, the CDR3 reads TGTGCCAGCAGTGAAGTGGCAGGGGGCTTTCAGCCCCAGCATTTT. Translated, it gives CASSEVAGGFQPQHF.

The chain carries TRBV29-1 and TRBJ2-1; D gene ambiguous. The germline V gene encodes CDR1 SQVTM and CDR2 ANQGSEA. V was pared by 0 bases and J by 0 bases, with 6 bases between. This CDR3 contains 14 residues. As DNA, the CDR3 is TGCAGCGTTGAAGAACTGAGCTCCTACAATGAGCAGTTCTTC. This gives the protein CSVEELSSYNEQFF.

The rearrangement links TRBV27 to TRBJ2-1; possibly TRBD2 for D (6 bases). This CDR3 contains 11 residues. Trimming removed 8 bases from V and 9 bases from J, with 11 bases in between. Per germline, CDR1 MNHEY and CDR2 SMNVEV (reference sequence). CDR3 in DNA: TGTGCCAGCGGAGGGCTGGGTGAGCAGTTCTTC. It codes for CASGGLGEQFF.

Only one count was recorded for this clonotype. This chain uses TRBV13 with TRBJ2-5; TRBD1 aligns across 8 bases. The CDR3 is 15 residues long. With V trimmed by 4 bases and J by 5 bases, 9 bases remained unmatched. The germline CDR1 and CDR2 sequences are PRHDT and FYEKMQ (reference sequence). CDR3 protein: CASSSSGGHKETQYF. The DNA for the CDR3 is TGTGCCAGCAGCTCCTCAGGGGGCCACAAGGAGACCCAGTACTTC.

This chain connects TRBV29-1 to TRBJ2-3; possibly TRBD1 or TRBD2 for D (5 bases each). The CDR3 loop spans 13 amino acids. The V end was cut by 7 bases, the J end by 0 bases, with 11 bases between. The germline CDR1 and CDR2 sequences are SQVTM and ANQGSEA. The CDR3 loop is CSAQGDSTDTQYF. In DNA form, the CDR3 reads TGCAGCGCTCAGGGAGACAGCACAGATACGCAGTATTTT.

This clonotype showed up just a few times. This chain's CDR3 is CASSYPSGETSYEQYF. In DNA, the CDR3 is TGTGCCAGCAGCTACCCTTCGGGAGAGACGTCCTACGAGCAGTACTTC. The chain joins TRBV5-6 to TRBJ2-7; maybe TRBD2 (6 bases). Germline CDR1 and CDR2: SGHDT and YYEEEE. The CDR3 has 16 amino acids. Trimming took 3 bases from V and 1 from J, leaving 17 bases between them.

The chain joins TRBV29-1 to TRBJ2-1, with D hard to call. This CDR3 comprises 15 residues. Germline assignment: CDR1 SQVTM and CDR2 ANQGSEA. V was trimmed by 4 bases and J by 8 bases, leaving 21 bases between them. The CDR3: CSVVYLAVSRDEQFF. The CDR3, as DNA: TGCAGCGTTGTCTATCTGGCGGTATCTAGAGATGAGCAGTTCTTC.

The table lists this clonotype with a few counts. The V and J genes are TRBV7-9 and TRBJ2-5; 7 bases map to TRBD2. The CDR3 loop spans 13 amino acids. Per the germline V gene, CDR1 is SEHNR and CDR2 is FQNEAQ (reference sequence). The CDR3 nucleotides are TGTGCGTGGTGGGACTACATTACCGAGACCCAGTACTTC. Protein product: CAWWDYITETQYF.

A few counts support this clonotype. This chain links TRBV6-6 with TRBJ2-7; 8 bases fit TRBD1. The CDR3 runs to 14 residues. The V gene's germline CDR1 is MNHNY and CDR2 SVGAGI (reference sequence). V dropped 7 bases and J dropped 0; count of bases not matched to a gene: 5. The CDR3 is CASTGQGSSYEQYF. The DNA for the CDR3 is TGTGCCAGCACTGGACAGGGAAGCTCCTACGAGCAGTACTTC.

The chain links TRBV19 to TRBJ1-1; the D gene is possibly TRBD1 (5 bases). CDR3 length equals 15 residues. Per the germline V gene, CDR1 is LNHDA and CDR2 is SQIVND (reference sequence). The V end was cut by 5 bases, the J end by 2 bases, with 15 bases between. The CDR3 loop is CASSAVWGSNTEAFF. The CDR3 DNA follows: TGTGCCAGTAGTGCCGTTTGGGGGTCAAACACTGAAGCTTTCTTT.

The chain uses TRBV28 and TRBJ2-4; no firm D call. The V end lost 5 bases, the J end lost 1 base, and 3 bases lay between the germline ends. The germline CDR1 and CDR2 sequences are MDHEN and SYDVKM. The CDR3 has 12 residues. In DNA, the CDR3 is TGTGCCAGCAGTCCGGCCAAAAACATTCAGTACTTC. Its translation: CASSPAKNIQYF.